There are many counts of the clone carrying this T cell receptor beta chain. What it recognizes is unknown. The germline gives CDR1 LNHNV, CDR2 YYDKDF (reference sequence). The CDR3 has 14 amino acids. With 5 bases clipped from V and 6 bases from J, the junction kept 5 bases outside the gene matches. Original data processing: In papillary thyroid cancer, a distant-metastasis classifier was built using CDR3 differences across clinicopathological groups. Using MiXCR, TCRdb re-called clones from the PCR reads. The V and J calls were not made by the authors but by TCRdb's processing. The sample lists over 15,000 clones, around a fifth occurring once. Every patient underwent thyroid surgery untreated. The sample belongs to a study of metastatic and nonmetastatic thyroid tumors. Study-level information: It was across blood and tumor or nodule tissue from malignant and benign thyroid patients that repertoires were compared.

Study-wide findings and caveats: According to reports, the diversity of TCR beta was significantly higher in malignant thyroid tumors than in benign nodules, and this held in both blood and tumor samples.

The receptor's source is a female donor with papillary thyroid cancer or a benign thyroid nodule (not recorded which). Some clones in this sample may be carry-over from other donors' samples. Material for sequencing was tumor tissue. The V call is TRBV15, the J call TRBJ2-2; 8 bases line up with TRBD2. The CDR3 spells CATSGSRGAGELFF. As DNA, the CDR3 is TGTGCCACCAGCGGCTCGCGGGGGGCCGGGGAGCTGTTTTTT.